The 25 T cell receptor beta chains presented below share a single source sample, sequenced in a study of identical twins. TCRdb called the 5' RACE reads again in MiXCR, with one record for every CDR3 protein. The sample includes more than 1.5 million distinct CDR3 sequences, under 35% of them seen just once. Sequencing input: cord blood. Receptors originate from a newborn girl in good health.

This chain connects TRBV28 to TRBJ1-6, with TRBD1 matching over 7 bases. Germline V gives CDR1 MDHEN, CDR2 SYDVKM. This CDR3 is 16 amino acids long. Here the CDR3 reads CATDRSLGSYNSPLHF. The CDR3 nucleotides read TGTGCAACGGACAGGTCTCTCGGGTCCTATAATTCACCCCTCCACTTT.

The CDR3: CASSKLAGSTDTQYF. CDR3 DNA sequence: TGTGCCAGCAGCAAACTAGCGGGAAGCACAGATACGCAGTATTTT. The J gene is TRBJ2-3, the V gene TRBV4-2; 10 bases fit TRBD2. Per germline, CDR1 LGHNA and CDR2 YNFKEQ. V lost 5 bases, J lost 0 bases, and 2 bases stayed unmatched. The CDR3 consists of 15 residues.

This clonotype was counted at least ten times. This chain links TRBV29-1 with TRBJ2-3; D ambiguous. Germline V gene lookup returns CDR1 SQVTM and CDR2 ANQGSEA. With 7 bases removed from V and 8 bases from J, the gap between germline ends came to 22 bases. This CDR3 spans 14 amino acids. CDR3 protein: CSGGLRPSSVTQYF. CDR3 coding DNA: TGCAGCGGTGGTCTACGTCCATCCTCGGTTACGCAGTATTTT.

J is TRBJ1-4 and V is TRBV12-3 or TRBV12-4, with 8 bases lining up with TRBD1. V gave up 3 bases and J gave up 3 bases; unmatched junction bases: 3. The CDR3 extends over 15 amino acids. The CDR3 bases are TGTGCCAGCAGTTTTAACAGGGGGGCTAATGAAAAACTGTTTTTT. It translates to CASSFNRGANEKLFF.

Here the CDR3 reads CASSHPDSYNEQFF. The CDR3 DNA follows: TGTGCCAGCAGCCATCCGGACAGCTACAATGAGCAGTTCTTC. The gene calls are TRBV12-3 or TRBV12-4 and TRBJ2-1; D possibly corresponds to TRBD1 (6 bases). The CDR3 is 14 amino acids. V was shortened by 6 bases and J by 3 bases, with 12 bases between the two germline ends.

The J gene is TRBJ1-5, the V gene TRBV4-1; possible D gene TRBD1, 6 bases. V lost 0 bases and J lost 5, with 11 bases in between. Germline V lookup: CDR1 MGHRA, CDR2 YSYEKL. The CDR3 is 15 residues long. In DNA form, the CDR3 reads TGCGCCAGCAGCCAAGAGACAGGTCCCCATCAGCCCCAGCATTTT. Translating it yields CASSQETGPHQPQHF.

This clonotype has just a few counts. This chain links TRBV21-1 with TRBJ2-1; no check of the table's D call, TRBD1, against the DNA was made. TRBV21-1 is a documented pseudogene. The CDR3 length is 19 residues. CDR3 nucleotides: TGTGCCAGCAGCAAAGCCCGGGACAGGAGAACGGGTGCCTACAATGAGCAGTTCTTC. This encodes CASSKARDRRTGAYNEQFF.

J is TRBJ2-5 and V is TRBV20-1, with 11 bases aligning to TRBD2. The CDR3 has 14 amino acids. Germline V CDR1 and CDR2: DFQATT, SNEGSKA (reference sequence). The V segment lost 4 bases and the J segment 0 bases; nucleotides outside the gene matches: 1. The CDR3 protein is CSATSGRHQETQYF. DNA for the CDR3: TGCAGTGCTACTAGCGGGAGGCACCAAGAGACCCAGTACTTC.

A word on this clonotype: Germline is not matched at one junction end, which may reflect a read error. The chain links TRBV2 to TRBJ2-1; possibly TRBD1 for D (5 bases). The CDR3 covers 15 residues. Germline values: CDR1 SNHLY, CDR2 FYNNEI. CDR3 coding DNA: TGTGCCGGCGCGCCCTCGGACATTTCCTACAATGAGCAGCTCTTC. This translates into CAGAPSDISYNEQLF.

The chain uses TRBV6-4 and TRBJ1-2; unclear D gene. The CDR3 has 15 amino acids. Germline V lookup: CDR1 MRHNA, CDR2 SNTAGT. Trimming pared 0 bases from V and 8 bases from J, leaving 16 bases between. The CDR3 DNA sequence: TGTGCCAGCAGTGACTCGATCGGACCCAGGAGGGGCTACACCTTC. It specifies CASSDSIGPRRGYTF.

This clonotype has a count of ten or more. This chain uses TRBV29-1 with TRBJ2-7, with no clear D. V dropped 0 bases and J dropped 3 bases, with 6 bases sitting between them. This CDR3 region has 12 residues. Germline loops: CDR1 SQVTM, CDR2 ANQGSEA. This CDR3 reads CSVEDVGYEQYF. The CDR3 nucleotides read TGCAGCGTTGAAGACGTAGGCTACGAGCAGTACTTC.

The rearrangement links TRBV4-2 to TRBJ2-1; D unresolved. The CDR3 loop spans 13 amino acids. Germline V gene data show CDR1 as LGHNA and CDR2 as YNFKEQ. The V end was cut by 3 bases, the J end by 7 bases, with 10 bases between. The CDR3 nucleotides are TGTGCCAGCAGCCAGACCATCGGAAATGAGCAGTTCTTC. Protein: CASSQTIGNEQFF.

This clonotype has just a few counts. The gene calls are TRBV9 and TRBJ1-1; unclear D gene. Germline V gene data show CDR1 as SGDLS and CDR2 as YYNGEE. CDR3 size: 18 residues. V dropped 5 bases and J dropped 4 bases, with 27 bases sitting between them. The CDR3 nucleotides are TGTGCCAGCAGTCCCTTGGAGGCCACTTACGGGATGAGCACTGAAGCTTTCTTT. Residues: CASSPLEATYGMSTEAFF.

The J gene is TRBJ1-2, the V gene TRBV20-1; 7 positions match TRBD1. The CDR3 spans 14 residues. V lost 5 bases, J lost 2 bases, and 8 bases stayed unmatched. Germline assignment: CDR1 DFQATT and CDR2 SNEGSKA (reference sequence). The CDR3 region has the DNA TGCAGTGCTCGGGCGGGACAGCTCAACTATGGCTACACCTTC. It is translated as CSARAGQLNYGYTF.

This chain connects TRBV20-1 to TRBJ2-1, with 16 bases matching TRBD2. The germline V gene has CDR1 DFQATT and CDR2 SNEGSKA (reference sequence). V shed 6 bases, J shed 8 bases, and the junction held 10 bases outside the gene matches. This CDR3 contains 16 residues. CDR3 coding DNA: TGCAGTGCCGTGGACACGGGACTAGCGGGAGGGGATGAGCAGTTCTTC. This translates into CSAVDTGLAGGDEQFF.

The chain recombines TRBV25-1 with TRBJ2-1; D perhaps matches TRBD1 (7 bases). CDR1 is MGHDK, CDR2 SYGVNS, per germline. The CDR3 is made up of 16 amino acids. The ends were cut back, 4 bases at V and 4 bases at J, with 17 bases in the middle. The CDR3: CASSGKGRGRYNEQFF. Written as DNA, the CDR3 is TGTGCCAGCAGTGGAAAGGGCAGGGGGAGGTACAATGAGCAGTTCTTC.

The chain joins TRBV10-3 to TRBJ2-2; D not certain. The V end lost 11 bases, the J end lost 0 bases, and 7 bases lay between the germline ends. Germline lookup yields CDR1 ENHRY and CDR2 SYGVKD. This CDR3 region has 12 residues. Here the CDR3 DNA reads TGTGCCGCCCGGACGAACACCGGGGAGCTGTTTTTT. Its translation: CAARTNTGELFF.

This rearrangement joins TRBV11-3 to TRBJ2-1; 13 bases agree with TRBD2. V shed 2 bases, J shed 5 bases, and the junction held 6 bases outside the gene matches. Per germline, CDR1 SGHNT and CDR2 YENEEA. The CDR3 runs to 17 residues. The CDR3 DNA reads TGTGCCAGCAGCTTAACCCGACTAGCGGGAGGCCACAATGAGCAGTTCTTC. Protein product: CASSLTRLAGGHNEQFF.

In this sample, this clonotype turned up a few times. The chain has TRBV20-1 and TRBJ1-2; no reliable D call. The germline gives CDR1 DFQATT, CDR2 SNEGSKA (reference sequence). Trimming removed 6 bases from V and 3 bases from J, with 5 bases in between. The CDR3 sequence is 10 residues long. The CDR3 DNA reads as TGCAGTGCCGACGACTATGGCTACACCTTC. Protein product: CSADDYGYTF.

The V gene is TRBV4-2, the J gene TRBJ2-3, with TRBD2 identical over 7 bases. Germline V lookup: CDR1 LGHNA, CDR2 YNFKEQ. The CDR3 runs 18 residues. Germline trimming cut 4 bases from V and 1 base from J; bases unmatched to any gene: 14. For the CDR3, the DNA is TGTGCCAGCAGCCGACAAACCCCCTCTAGCGGCGGCACAGATACGCAGTATTTT. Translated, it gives CASSRQTPSSGGTDTQYF.

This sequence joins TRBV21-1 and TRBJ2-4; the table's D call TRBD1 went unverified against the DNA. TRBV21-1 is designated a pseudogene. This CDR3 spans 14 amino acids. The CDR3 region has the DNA TGTGCCAGCAGCGACCGGGACGTCAAAAACATTCAGTACTTC. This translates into CASSDRDVKNIQYF.

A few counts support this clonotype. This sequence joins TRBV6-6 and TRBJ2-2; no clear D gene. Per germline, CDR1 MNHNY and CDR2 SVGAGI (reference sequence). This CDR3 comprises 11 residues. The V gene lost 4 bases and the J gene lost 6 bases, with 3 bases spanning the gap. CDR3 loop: CASSSPGELFF. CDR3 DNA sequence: TGTGCCAGCAGTTCCCCCGGGGAGCTGTTTTTT.

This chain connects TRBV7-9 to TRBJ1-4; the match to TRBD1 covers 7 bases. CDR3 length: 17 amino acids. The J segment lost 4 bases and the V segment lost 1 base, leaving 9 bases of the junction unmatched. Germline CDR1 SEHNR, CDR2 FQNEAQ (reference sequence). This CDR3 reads CASSLEGRTGDNEKLFF. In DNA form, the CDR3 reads TGTGCCAGCAGCTTAGAAGGTCGAACAGGGGATAATGAAAAACTGTTTTTT.

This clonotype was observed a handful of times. For the CDR3, the DNA is TGCGCCAGCAGCTTGATGCTCCGGACACACTATGGCTACACCTTC. Its translation is CASSLMLRTHYGYTF. The V gene is TRBV5-1, the J gene TRBJ1-2; D possibly corresponds to TRBD1 (5 bases). Between the trimmed V and J ends, which lost 1 base and 3 bases, there was a span of 13 bases. The germline V gene encodes CDR1 SGHRS and CDR2 YFSETQ. The CDR3 has 15 amino acids.

The CDR3 spells CASSLWWGLNTEAFF. CDR3 nucleotide sequence: TGTGCCAGCAGTTTATGGTGGGGACTGAACACTGAAGCTTTCTTT. The chain employs TRBV12-3 or TRBV12-4 and TRBJ1-1, with D possibly matching TRBD1 (5 bases). The CDR3 is 15 amino acids. Between the trimmed V and J ends, which lost 2 bases and 0 bases, there was a span of 10 bases.